These 26 T cell receptor beta chains share one sample of origin, sequenced in a study of blood T cells in healthy people across ages. Alongside a J-beta primer mix, a sample-barcoded 5' primer served in a second PCR lasting about 7 to 11 cycles. TCRdb fed the 5' RACE reads into MiXCR, producing one record per CDR3 protein. The sample has under 800,000 distinct CDR3 sequences; under 25% are singletons. The source material was blood. These receptors originate from a man aged 65 to 79 in good health.

This clonotype was seen a handful of times. The V gene is TRBV20-1, the J gene TRBJ2-5; weak D call: TRBD1 (5 bases). The tail of the sequence fits TRBJ2-7 better, so the J call may be wrong. CDR1 and CDR2 (germline): DFQATT, SNEGSKA (reference sequence). The CDR3 covers 13 residues. CDR3 protein: CSARVGVYHEQYF. CDR3 in DNA: TGCAGTGCTAGAGTAGGGGTTTACCACGAGCAGTACTTC.

This clonotype turned up a few times. V is TRBV20-1 and J is TRBJ2-7; 8 bases match TRBD1. With 6 bases clipped from V and 4 bases from J, the junction kept 11 bases outside the gene matches. CDR1 and CDR2 (germline): DFQATT, SNEGSKA (reference sequence). This CDR3 is built from 14 residues. CDR3 bases: TGCAGTGCGCTATCCACAGGGGGTACGTACGAGCAGTACTTC. It specifies CSALSTGGTYEQYF.

There are a few counts of this clonotype. V and J are TRBV7-2 and TRBJ1-5; 8 nucleotides line up with TRBD1. CDR1 is SGHTA, CDR2 FQGNSA, per germline. The CDR3 covers 16 residues. V dropped 5 bases and J dropped 3; count of bases not matched to a gene: 9. Here the CDR3 DNA reads TGTGCCAGCAGCCATTCTCGGGACAGGTACAATCAGCCCCAGCATTTT. It translates to CASSHSRDRYNQPQHF.

In regard to this clonotype: At one of its ends the junction is not consistent with the germline gene, which may arise from a read error. The chain couples TRBV12-3 or TRBV12-4 to TRBJ2-3; no clear D gene. This CDR3 has 13 residues. The CDR3 coding sequence is TGTGCCAGCAGCCAGGTGACCCCAGATACGGAGTATTTT. It is translated as CASSQVTPDTEYF.

This chain links TRBV6-5 with TRBJ2-7; maybe TRBD2 (6 bases). Trimming took 8 bases from V and 2 from J, leaving 13 bases between them. Germline V gene sequence: CDR1 MNHEY, CDR2 SVGAGI. This CDR3 region has 13 residues. The CDR3 sequence is CASGSGSTYEQYF. In DNA, the CDR3 is TGTGCCAGCGGAAGCGGGTCGACCTACGAGCAGTACTTC.

The chain links TRBV7-9 to TRBJ2-3; D possibly uses TRBD1 or TRBD2 (5 bases each). V lost 2 bases and J 4 bases, leaving 22 bases between the germline ends. Germline loops: CDR1 SEHNR, CDR2 FQNEAQ (reference sequence). The CDR3 runs 18 residues. The CDR3 DNA reads TGTGCCAGCAGCTTACGTCCCTCGGGGCCAGTAAAACCAGATACGCAGTATTTT. Its protein product is CASSLRPSGPVKPDTQYF.

The chain recombines TRBV9 with TRBJ2-1; possibly TRBD2 for D (6 bases). Germline CDR1 reads SGDLS; CDR2 reads YYNGEE. This CDR3 region has 14 residues. The V gene lost 6 bases and the J gene lost 5 bases, with 15 bases spanning the gap. The CDR3 DNA follows: TGTGCCAGCACCAGTAGGTGGGGGGACAATGAGCAGTTCTTC. Translating gives CASTSRWGDNEQFF.

This clonotype was observed a few times. V gene TRBV28 combines with J gene TRBJ2-5, with D perhaps matching TRBD1 or TRBD2 (5 bases each). The CDR3 extends over 14 amino acids. Germline assignment: CDR1 MDHEN and CDR2 SYDVKM. The V and J ends lost 6 bases and 5 bases respectively, with 16 bases between them. The CDR3 sequence is CASSTLGPGETQYF. In nucleotides, the CDR3 is TGTGCCAGCAGCACCCTGGGACCGGGCGAGACCCAGTACTTC.

As concerns this clonotype: One junction end does not reproduce the germline sequence, and a read error may be involved. The chain has TRBV7-9 and TRBJ2-5; the D gene could be TRBD1 or TRBD2 (5 bases each). Per germline, CDR1 SEHNR and CDR2 FQNEAQ (reference sequence). The CDR3 is 16 amino acids. CDR3 coding DNA: TGTGCCTGCAGCTTAGCGCGGACCCGGGACCGAGAGACCCAGTACTTC. Amino acid sequence: CACSLARTRDRETQYF.

This chain joins TRBV15 and TRBJ2-2, with 7 bases identical to TRBD2. The CDR3 spans 17 residues. V lost 0 bases, J lost 5 bases, and 9 bases stayed unmatched. Germline CDR1 LNHNV, CDR2 YYDKDF (reference sequence). The DNA of the CDR3 is TGTGCCACCAGCAGAGATCAGGCTAGCGGTCCAACCGGGGAGCTGTTTTTT. Protein sequence: CATSRDQASGPTGELFF.

The chain recombines TRBV27 with TRBJ2-5; D might be TRBD2 (5 bases). CDR3 length: 14 amino acids. V was cut by 5 bases and J by 2 bases, with 12 bases left in between. CDR1 and CDR2 (germline): MNHEY, SMNVEV (reference sequence). The CDR3 is CASSHHRDQETQYF. The CDR3 DNA is TGTGCCAGCAGTCACCACCGGGATCAAGAGACCCAGTACTTC.

The chain couples TRBV4-1 to TRBJ2-5; no clear D. The DNA end favors TRBJ2-1, so the J call may be wrong. Germline CDR1 and CDR2: MGHRA and YSYEKL. This CDR3 has 15 residues. CDR3 amino acids: CASSHGPKGHNEQFF. As DNA, the CDR3 is TGCGCCAGCAGCCACGGCCCTAAGGGCCACAATGAGCAGTTCTTC.

The rearrangement links TRBV5-1 to TRBJ2-1; TRBD2 agrees at 7 bases. V lost 2 bases and J lost 3; bases outside the gene matches: 5. Germline V lookup: CDR1 SGHRS, CDR2 YFSETQ. The CDR3 is 15 residues long. CDR3 nucleotides: TGCGCCAGCAGCTTACTAGCGACGAGCTACAATGAGCAGTTCTTC. Protein product: CASSLLATSYNEQFF.

The sample holds a few counts of this clonotype. The rearrangement joins TRBV20-1 to TRBJ2-5; no clear D. The CDR3 is 12 amino acids. CDR1 DFQATT and CDR2 SNEGSKA come from the germline V gene (reference sequence). The V end was cut by 3 bases, the J end by 5 bases, with 10 bases between. The CDR3 is CSASLKVETQYF. Here the CDR3 DNA reads TGCAGTGCTAGTCTCAAAGTCGAGACCCAGTACTTC.

This clonotype has at least ten counts. The chain is built from TRBV3-1 and TRBJ2-7; D is possibly TRBD1 (5 bases). The V and J ends lost 0 bases and 2 bases respectively, with 20 bases between them. There are 18 residues in the CDR3. Per germline, CDR1 LGHDT and CDR2 YNNKEL (reference sequence). The CDR3 region is CASSQEGQHLGAPYEQYF. CDR3 nucleotide sequence: TGTGCCAGCAGCCAAGAAGGGCAGCACCTAGGGGCCCCCTACGAGCAGTACTTC.

Of note for this clonotype: No conserved phenylalanine or tryptophan ends this CDR3, so it is likely a read error. The CDR3 region has the DNA TGCGCCAGCAGCCAATCAGTCCAAAATGAAAAACTGTTTGTT. Protein sequence: CASSQSVQNEKLFV. This rearrangement joins TRBV4-1 to TRBJ1-4; D is uncertain. With 2 bases removed from V and 5 bases from J, the gap between germline ends came to 9 bases. This CDR3 comprises 14 residues. Germline CDR1 reads MGHRA; CDR2 reads YSYEKL.

On this clonotype: Without the conserved terminal phenylalanine or tryptophan, this CDR3 likely stems from a read error. The chain has TRBV5-1 and TRBJ2-1; D is possibly TRBD1 (7 bases). This CDR3 contains 15 residues. CDR1 and CDR2 (germline): SGHRS, YFSETQ. Trimming removed 2 bases at V and 1 base at J, with 10 bases between. This CDR3 is CASSFQGGSYNEQFL. The CDR3 DNA sequence: TGCGCCAGCAGCTTTCAGGGGGGTTCCTACAATGAGCAGTTCTTA.

Concerning this clonotype itself: Possible read error: a much larger clone is one base away. The chain recombines TRBV13 with TRBJ2-2; D possibly matches TRBD1 or TRBD2 (5 bases each). The V gene's germline CDR1 is PRHDT and CDR2 FYEKMQ (reference sequence). CDR3 length: 14 residues. CDR3 in DNA: TGTGCCAGCAGCCCAGGGACCAGCACCAGGGAGCTGTTTTTT. Translated: CASSPGTSTRELFF.

The J gene is TRBJ1-5, the V gene TRBV9; D is unresolved. This CDR3 is built from 15 residues. With 0 bases removed from V and 3 bases from J, the gap between germline ends came to 10 bases. Germline V gene data show CDR1 as SGDLS and CDR2 as YYNGEE. CDR3 region: CASSVGKEVNQPQHF. The CDR3 DNA reads TGTGCCAGCAGCGTAGGAAAGGAGGTCAATCAGCCCCAGCATTTT.

V is TRBV3-1 and J is TRBJ2-7; D is perhaps TRBD2 (6 bases). Per germline, CDR1 LGHDT and CDR2 YNNKEL (reference sequence). The CDR3 length is 15 residues. V shed 4 bases and J shed 3 bases, with 16 bases lying between them. The CDR3 sequence is CASSPSIAGSYEQYF. The CDR3 DNA reads as TGTGCCAGCAGCCCATCAATCGCGGGAAGCTACGAGCAGTACTTC.

This clonotype was found once. Mismatch with germline at one junction end may stem from a read error. This rearrangement joins TRBV3-1 to TRBJ2-7, with D possibly being TRBD1 (7 bases). The CDR3 spans 15 residues. CDR1 and CDR2 (germline): LGHDT, YNNKEL (reference sequence). DNA for the CDR3: TGTGCCAGCAGTCCTAGCGCGGGACAGTCCTCCGAGCAGTACTTC. Protein sequence: CASSPSAGQSSEQYF.

V usage is TRBV5-1 and J usage is TRBJ2-7, with TRBD1 as a possible D gene (7 bases). V was pared by 0 bases and J by 6 bases, with 13 bases between. The CDR3 spans 14 residues. The germline gives CDR1 SGHRS, CDR2 YFSETQ. For the CDR3, the DNA is TGCGCCAGCAGCTTGGGGAGTCAGGGGGGCGAGCAGTACTTC. Encoded protein: CASSLGSQGGEQYF.

This clonotype appeared a few times. The chain combines TRBV20-1 with TRBJ2-7; D gene unclear. In germline, CDR1 is DFQATT, CDR2 SNEGSKA (reference sequence). The CDR3 is 12 residues long. The V end was cut by 5 bases, the J end by 6 bases, with 14 bases between. The CDR3 region is CSAEEPPSEQYF. The DNA of the CDR3 is TGCAGTGCTGAGGAGCCCCCCTCCGAGCAGTACTTC.

This clonotype was detected only a few times. This chain links TRBV7-3 with TRBJ2-7; D possibly uses TRBD1 or TRBD2 (5 bases each). The CDR3 extends over 13 amino acids. V lost 4 bases to trimming and J lost 4 bases, with 11 bases between them. In germline, CDR1 is SGHTA, CDR2 FQGTGA. The DNA of the CDR3 is TGTGCCAGCAGCTCCGGGGCGGATTACGAGCAGTACTTC. Protein: CASSSGADYEQYF. The full variable domain, with the rest looked up from reference TRBV7-3 and TRBJ2-7, is GAGVSQTPSNKVTEKGKYVELRCDPISGHTALYWYRQSLGQGPEFLIYFQGTGAADDSGLPNDRFFAVRPEGSVSTLKIQRTERGDSAVYLCASSSGADYEQYFGPGTRLTVT.

The V call is TRBV7-9, the J call TRBJ2-7, with D perhaps matching TRBD1 or TRBD2 (5 bases each). Germline CDR1 and CDR2: SEHNR and FQNEAQ (reference sequence). Trimming left V 5 bases short and J 0 bases short, with 11 bases between. The CDR3 is 14 residues long. CDR3 nucleotide sequence: TGTGCCAGCAGCCTAAGGGACCTCTCCTACGAGCAGTACTTC. Amino acid sequence: CASSLRDLSYEQYF.

This clonotype was picked up a small number of times. The chain has TRBV14 and TRBJ2-5, with 8 bases aligning to TRBD1. The end of the DNA is better explained by TRBJ2-1, so the J call may be wrong. The CDR3 spans 16 residues. From germline, CDR1 is SGHDN and CDR2 FVKESK. DNA for the CDR3: TGTGCCAGCAGCCAAATGGACTATGACAGGGGCAATGAGCAGTTCTTC. It codes for CASSQMDYDRGNEQFF.